Below are 7 T cell receptor beta chains sequenced from a single sample in a study of neurological immune-mediated disorders. TCRdb passed the 5' RACE reads through MiXCR, listing each CDR3 protein once. The sample records nearly 30,000 distinct CDR3 sequences, 9.5% to 13% being singletons. Specimen: PBMCs. These receptors all stem from a woman aged 55-70 years in good health.

This clonotype was counted once. The chain uses TRBV5-4 and TRBJ2-3; D remains ambiguous. CDR1 SGHNT and CDR2 YYREEE come from the germline V gene (reference sequence). This CDR3 is 13 amino acids long. This CDR3 is CASCLDPTDTQYF. The CDR3 coding sequence is TGTGCTAGCTGCTTGGATCCCACAGATACGCAGTATTTT.

This clonotype was counted at least ten times. This CDR3 reads CSVVDRGSRLDTEAFF. The DNA for the CDR3 is TGCAGCGTGGTAGACAGGGGGAGTCGTCTGGACACTGAAGCTTTCTTT. The chain employs TRBV29-1 and TRBJ1-1, with 9 bases aligning to TRBD1. Per the germline V gene, CDR1 is SQVTM and CDR2 is ANQGSEA. The CDR3 extends over 16 amino acids. V was pared by 6 bases and J by 3 bases, with 14 bases of the junction left unmatched.

This clonotype came up many times. This chain joins TRBV12-3 or TRBV12-4 and TRBJ1-1; 7 bases map to TRBD1. Trimming cost V 1 base and J 0 bases; bases outside gene matches: 5. The CDR3 has 16 residues. This CDR3 is CASSLGEDRLNTEAFF. In nucleotides, the CDR3 is TGTGCCAGCAGTTTAGGTGAGGACAGGTTGAACACTGAAGCTTTCTTT.

There are many counts of this clonotype. The chain employs TRBV6-2 or TRBV6-3 and TRBJ2-5, with 10 bases that match TRBD2. CDR1 is MNHEY, CDR2 SVGEGT, per germline. V shed 4 bases and J 4 bases; nucleotides not matched to a gene: 12. CDR3 size: 17 residues. CDR3 sequence: CASSSQRGGPEGETQYF. The CDR3 DNA sequence: TGTGCCAGCAGTTCACAGCGGGGGGGCCCGGAAGGAGAGACCCAGTACTTC.

This clonotype was detected ten times or more. The rearrangement links TRBV12-3 or TRBV12-4 to TRBJ2-1; TRBD1 is a possible D gene (6 bases). The CDR3 has 15 residues. Trimming took off 1 base at V and 5 bases at J, with 12 bases between the two ends. In DNA, the CDR3 is TGTGCCAGCAGTTTAGAAACAGGGAATCACAATGAGCAGTTCTTC. It codes for CASSLETGNHNEQFF.

In this sample, this clonotype turned up many times. The rearrangement uses TRBV12-3 or TRBV12-4 and TRBJ2-1, with a weak D call TRBD2 (5 bases). The CDR3 totals 17 residues. Trimming removed 3 bases at V and 0 bases at J, with 15 bases between. The CDR3 DNA reads as TGTGCCAGCAGTTTCTATCGGGGTCTAAGCTCCTACAATGAGCAGTTCTTC. Translating gives CASSFYRGLSSYNEQFF.

This clonotype occurred many times. The J gene is TRBJ2-2, the V gene TRBV6-2 or TRBV6-3; 8 nucleotides agree with TRBD1. CDR1 and CDR2 (germline): MNHEY, SVGEGT. The V gene end was trimmed by 2 bases and the J gene end by 1 base; junction bases not matched to a gene: 6. The CDR3 runs to 17 residues. This CDR3 reads CASSYRTGPLNTGELFF. CDR3 nucleotide sequence: TGTGCCAGCAGTTACAGGACAGGGCCCCTGAACACCGGGGAGCTGTTTTTT.